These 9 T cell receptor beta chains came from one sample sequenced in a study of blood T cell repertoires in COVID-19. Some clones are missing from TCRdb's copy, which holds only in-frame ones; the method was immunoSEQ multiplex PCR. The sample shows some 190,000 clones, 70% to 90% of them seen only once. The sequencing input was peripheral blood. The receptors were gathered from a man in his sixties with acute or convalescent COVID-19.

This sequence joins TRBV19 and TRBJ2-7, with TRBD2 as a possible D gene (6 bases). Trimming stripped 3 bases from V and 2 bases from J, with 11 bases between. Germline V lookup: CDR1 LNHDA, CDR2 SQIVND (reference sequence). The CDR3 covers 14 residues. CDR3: CASSMRGITYEQYF. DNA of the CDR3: TGTGCCAGTAGTATGCGCGGGATCACCTACGAGCAGTACTTC.

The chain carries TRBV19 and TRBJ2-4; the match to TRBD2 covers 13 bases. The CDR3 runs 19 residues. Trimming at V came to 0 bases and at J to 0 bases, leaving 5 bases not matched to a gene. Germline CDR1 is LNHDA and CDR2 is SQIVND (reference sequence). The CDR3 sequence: CASSIEAGLAGLAKNIQYF. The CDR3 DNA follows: TGTGCCAGTAGTATAGAGGCGGGACTAGCGGGGTTAGCCAAAAACATTCAGTACTTC. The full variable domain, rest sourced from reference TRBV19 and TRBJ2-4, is DGGITQSPKYLFRKEGQNVTLSCEQNLNHDAMYWYRQDPGQGLRLIYYSQIVNDFQKGDIAEGYSVSREKKESFPLTVTSAQKNPTAFYLCASSIEAGLAGLAKNIQYFGAGTRLSVL.

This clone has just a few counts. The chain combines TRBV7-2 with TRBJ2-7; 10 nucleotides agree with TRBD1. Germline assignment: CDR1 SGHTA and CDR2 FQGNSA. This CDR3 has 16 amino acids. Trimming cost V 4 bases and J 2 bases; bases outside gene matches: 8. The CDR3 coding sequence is TGTGCCAGCAGCTCCCCCCGGGGGACAGGGGCCTACGAGCAGTACTTC. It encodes CASSSPRGTGAYEQYF.

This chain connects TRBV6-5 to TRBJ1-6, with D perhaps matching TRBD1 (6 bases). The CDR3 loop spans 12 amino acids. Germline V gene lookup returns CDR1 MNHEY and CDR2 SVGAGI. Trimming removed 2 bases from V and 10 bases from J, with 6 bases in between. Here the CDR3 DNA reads TGTGCCAGCAGTTACGGACAGTCACCCCTCCACTTT. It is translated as CASSYGQSPLHF.

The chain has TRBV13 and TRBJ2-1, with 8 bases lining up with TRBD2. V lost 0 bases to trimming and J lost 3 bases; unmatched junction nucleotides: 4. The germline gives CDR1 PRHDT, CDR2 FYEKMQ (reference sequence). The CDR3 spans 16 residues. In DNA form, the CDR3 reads TGTGCCAGCAGCTTAGGTGCAGCGGGAGTCTACAATGAGCAGTTCTTC. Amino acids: CASSLGAAGVYNEQFF. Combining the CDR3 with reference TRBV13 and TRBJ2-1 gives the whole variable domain AAGVIQSPRHLIKEKRETATLKCYPIPRHDTVYWYQQGPGQDPQFLISFYEKMQSDKGSIPDRFSAQQFSDYHSELNMSSLELGDSALYFCASSLGAAGVYNEQFFGPGTRLTVL.

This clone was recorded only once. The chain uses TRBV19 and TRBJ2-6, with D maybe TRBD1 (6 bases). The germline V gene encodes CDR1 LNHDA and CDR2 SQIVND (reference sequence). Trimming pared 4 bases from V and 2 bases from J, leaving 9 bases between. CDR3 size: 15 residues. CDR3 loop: CASSTSGAGANVLTF. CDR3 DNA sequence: TGTGCCAGTAGTACCTCAGGGGCTGGGGCCAACGTCCTGACTTTC.

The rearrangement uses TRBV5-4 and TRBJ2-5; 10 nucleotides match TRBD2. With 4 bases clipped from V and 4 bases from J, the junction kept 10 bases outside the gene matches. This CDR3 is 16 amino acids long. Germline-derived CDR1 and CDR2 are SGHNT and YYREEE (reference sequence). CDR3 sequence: CASSRQAGGPGETQYF. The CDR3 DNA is TGTGCCAGCAGCCGGCAAGCGGGAGGGCCGGGAGAGACCCAGTACTTC.

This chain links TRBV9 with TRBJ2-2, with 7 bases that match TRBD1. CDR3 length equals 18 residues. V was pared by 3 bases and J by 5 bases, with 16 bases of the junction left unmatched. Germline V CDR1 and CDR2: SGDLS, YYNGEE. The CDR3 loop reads CASSEADKGRGWTGELFF. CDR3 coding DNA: TGTGCCAGCAGCGAGGCCGATAAGGGCAGGGGGTGGACCGGGGAGCTGTTTTTT.

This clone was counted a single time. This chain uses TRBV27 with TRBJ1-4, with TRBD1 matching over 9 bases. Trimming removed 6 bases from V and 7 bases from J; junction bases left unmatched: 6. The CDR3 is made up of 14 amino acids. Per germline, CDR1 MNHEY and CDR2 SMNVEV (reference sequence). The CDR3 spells CASSSGQGREKLFF. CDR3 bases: TGTGCCAGCAGCTCGGGACAGGGCCGTGAAAAACTGTTTTTT.